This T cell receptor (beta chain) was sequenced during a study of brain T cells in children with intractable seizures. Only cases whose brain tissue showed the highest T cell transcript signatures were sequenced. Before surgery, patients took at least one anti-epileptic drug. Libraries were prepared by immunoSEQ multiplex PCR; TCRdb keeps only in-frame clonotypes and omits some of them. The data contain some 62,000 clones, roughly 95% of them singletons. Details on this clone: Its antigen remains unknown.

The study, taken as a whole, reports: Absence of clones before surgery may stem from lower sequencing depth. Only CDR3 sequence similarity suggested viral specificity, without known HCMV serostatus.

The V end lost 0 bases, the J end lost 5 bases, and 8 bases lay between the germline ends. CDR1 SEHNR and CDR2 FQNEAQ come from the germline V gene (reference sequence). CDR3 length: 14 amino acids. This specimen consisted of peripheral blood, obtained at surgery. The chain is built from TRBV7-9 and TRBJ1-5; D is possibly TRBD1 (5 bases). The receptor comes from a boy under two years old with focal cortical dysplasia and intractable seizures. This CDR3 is CASSLAGAYQPQHF. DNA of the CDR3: TGTGCCAGCAGCTTAGCCGGGGCATATCAGCCCCAGCATTTT. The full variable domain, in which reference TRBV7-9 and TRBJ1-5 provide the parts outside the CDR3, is DTGVSQNPRHKITKRGQNVTFRCDPISEHNRLYWYRQTLGQGPEFLTYFQNEAQLEKSRLLSDRFSAERPKGSFSTLEIQRTEQGDSAMYLCASSLAGAYQPQHFGDGTRLSIL.